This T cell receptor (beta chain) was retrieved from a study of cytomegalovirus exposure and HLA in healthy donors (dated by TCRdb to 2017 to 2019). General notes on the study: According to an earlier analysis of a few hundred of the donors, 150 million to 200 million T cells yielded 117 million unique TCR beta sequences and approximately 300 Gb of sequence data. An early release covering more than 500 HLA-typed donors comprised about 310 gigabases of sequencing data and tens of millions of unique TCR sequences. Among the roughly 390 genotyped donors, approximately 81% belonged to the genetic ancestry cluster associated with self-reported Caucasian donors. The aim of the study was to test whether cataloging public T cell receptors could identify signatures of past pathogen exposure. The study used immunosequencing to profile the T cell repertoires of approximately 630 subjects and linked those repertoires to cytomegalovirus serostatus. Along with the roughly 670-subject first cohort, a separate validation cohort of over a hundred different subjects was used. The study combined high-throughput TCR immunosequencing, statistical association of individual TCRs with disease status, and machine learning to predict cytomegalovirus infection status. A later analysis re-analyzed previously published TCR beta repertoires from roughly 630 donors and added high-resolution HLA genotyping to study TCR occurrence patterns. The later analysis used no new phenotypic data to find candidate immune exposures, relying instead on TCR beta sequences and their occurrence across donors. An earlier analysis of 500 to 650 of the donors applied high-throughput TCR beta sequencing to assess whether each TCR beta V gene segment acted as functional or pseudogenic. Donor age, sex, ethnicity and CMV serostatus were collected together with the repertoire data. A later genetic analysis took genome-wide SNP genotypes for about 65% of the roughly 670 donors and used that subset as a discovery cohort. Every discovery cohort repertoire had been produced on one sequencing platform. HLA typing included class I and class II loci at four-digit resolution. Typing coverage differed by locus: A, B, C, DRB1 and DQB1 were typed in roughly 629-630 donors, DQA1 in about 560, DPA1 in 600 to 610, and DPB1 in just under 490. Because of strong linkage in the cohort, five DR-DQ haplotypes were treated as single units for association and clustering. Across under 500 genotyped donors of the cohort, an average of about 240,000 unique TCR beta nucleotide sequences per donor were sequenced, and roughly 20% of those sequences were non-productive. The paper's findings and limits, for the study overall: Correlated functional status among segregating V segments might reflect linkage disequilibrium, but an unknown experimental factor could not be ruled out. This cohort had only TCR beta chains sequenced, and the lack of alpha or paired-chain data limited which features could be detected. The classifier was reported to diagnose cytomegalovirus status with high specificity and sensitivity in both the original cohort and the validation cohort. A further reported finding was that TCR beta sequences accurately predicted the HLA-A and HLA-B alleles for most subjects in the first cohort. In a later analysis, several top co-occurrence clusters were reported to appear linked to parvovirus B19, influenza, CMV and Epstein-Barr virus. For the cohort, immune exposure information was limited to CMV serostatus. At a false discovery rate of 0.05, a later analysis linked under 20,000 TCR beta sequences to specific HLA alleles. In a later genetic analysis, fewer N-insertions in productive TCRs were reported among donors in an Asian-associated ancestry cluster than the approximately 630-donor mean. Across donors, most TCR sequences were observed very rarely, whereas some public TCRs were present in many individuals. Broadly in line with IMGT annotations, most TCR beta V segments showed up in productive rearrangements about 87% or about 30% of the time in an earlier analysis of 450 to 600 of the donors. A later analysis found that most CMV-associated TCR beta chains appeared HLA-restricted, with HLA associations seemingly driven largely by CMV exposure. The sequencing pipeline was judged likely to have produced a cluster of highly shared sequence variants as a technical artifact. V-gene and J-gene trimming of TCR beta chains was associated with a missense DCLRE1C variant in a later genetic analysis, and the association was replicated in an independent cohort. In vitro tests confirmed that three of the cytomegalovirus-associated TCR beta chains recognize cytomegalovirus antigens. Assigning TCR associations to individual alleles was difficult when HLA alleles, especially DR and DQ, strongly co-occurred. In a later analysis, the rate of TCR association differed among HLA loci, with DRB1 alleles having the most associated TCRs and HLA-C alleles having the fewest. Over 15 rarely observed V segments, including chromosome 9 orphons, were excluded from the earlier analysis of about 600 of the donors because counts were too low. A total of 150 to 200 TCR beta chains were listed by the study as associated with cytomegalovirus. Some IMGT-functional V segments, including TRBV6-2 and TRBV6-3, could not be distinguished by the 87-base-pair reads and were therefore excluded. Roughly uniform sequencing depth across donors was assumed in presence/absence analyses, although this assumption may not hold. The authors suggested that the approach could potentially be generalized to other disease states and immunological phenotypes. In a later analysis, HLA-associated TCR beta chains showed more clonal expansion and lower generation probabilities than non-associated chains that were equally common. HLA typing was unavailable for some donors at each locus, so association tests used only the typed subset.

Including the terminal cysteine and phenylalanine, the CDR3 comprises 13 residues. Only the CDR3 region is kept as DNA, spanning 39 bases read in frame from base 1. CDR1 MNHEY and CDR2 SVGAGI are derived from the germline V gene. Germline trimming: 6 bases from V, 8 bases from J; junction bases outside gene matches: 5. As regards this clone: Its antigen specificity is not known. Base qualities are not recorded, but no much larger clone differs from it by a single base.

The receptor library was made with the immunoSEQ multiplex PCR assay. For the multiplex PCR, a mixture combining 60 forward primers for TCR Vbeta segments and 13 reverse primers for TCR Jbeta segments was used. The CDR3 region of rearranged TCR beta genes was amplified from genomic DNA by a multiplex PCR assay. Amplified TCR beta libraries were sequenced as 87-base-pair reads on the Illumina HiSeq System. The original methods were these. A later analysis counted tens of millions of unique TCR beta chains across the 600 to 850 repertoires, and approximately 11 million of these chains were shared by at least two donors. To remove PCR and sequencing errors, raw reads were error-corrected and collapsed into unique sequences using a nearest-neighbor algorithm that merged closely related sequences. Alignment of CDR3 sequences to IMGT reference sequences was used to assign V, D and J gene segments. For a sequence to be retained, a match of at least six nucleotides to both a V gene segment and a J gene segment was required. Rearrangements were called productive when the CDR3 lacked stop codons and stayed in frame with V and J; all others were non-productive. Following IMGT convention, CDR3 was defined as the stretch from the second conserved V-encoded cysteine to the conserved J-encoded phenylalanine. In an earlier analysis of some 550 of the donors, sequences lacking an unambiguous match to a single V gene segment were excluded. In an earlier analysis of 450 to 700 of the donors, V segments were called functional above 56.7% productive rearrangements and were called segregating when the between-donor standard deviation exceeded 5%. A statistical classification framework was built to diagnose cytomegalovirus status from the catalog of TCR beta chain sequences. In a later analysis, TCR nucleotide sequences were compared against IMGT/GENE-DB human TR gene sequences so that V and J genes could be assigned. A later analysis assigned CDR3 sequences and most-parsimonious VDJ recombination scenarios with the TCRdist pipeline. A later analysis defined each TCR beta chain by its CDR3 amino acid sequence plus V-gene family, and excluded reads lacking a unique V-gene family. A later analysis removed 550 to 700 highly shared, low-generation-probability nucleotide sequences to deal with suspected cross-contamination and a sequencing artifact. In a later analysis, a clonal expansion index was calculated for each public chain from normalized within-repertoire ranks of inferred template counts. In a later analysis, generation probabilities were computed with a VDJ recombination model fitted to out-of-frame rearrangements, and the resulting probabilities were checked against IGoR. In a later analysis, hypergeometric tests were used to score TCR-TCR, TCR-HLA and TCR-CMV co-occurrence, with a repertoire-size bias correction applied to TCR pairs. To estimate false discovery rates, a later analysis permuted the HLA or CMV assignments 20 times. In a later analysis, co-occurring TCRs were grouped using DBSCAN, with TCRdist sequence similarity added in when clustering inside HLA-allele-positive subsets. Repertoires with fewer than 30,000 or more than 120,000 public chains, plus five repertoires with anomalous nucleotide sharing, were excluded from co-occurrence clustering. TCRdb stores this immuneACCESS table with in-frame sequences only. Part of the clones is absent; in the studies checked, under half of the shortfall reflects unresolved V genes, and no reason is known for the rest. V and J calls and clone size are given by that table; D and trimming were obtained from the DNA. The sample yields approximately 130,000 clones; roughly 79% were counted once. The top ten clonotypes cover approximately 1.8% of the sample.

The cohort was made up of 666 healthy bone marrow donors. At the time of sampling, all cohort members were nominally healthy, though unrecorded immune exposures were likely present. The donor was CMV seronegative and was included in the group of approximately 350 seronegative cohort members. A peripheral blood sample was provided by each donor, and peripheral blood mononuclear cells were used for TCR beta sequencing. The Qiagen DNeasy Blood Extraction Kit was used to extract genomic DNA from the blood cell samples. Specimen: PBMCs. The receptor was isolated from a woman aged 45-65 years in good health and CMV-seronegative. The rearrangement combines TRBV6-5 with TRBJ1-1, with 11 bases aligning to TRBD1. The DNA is TGTGCCAGCAGATTACGGACAGGGGGCGAAGCTTTCTTT. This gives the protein CASRLRTGGEAFF.